This T cell receptor (beta chain) appears in the sequencing data of a study of cytotoxic CD8 clonotypes in ibrutinib-treated CLL. Turning to the study itself: The patient breakdown showed roughly 10 relapsed/refractory and approximately 14 treatment-naive cases, with some 18 IGHV unmutated. Response specimens were obtained following a median treatment duration of roughly 12 months, with a range of 6 to 36.

PBMCs were cryopreserved, and about 1.8 micrograms of genomic DNA from them went into TCR beta libraries. Study-wide results and limits: The clonality went up when patients responded to ibrutinib and dropped back toward baseline at progression.

Trimming shortened V by 4 bases and J by 6 bases, and 9 bases separated the two germline ends. CDR1 and CDR2 from the germline V gene are SQVTM and ANQGSEA. The CDR3 has 11 amino acids. This clone was observed a handful of times. As yet, its antigen is unknown. Clones were sequenced by immunoSEQ multiplex PCR, and TCRdb holds only the in-frame ones, with some missing. Here the sample spans about 69,000 clones, around 82% being singletons. The sample consisted of PBMCs, taken at disease progression, from a patient treated with ibrutinib. The TCR comes from a human donor with chronic lymphocytic leukemia. J is TRBJ1-2 and V is TRBV29-1; D gene unclear. The CDR3 DNA sequence: TGCAGCGTTGCGGGATCGAATGGCTACACCTTC. Encoded protein: CSVAGSNGYTF. The whole variable domain, filled in from reference TRBV29-1 and TRBJ1-2, reads SAVISQKPSRDICQRGTSLTIQCQVDSQVTMMFWYRQQPGQSLTLIATANQGSEATYESGFVIDKFPISRPNLTFSTLTVSNMSPEDSSIYLCSVAGSNGYTFGSGTRLTVV.